These 17 T cell receptor beta chains were sequenced from one sample in a study of OX40 agonist ivuxolimab in advanced cancers. The repertoire was sequenced with immunoSEQ multiplex PCR; TCRdb's copy has only in-frame clones and lacks some. Here the sample spans some 83,000 clones, 80% to 90% being singletons. The input for sequencing was CD4+ or CD8+ T cells sorted from blood, taken in a trial of the OX40 agonist ivuxolimab. The receptors come from an adult with an advanced solid tumor such as melanoma, head and neck, liver or kidney cancer.

CDR3 nucleotide sequence: TGTGCCAGCAGCTACAGGGTGGGCACTGAAGCTTTCTTT. Protein sequence: CASSYRVGTEAFF. The rearrangement joins TRBV7-9 to TRBJ1-1; tentatively, D is TRBD1 (6 bases). Germline CDR1 SEHNR, CDR2 FQNEAQ (reference sequence). V lost 4 bases, J lost 4 bases, and 10 bases lay in between. This CDR3 spans 13 amino acids. The whole variable domain, remainder taken from reference TRBV7-9 and TRBJ1-1, is DTGVSQNPRHKITKRGQNVTFRCDPISEHNRLYWYRQTLGQGPEFLTYFQNEAQLEKSRLLSDRFSAERPKGSFSTLEIQRTEQGDSAMYLCASSYRVGTEAFFGQGTRLTVV.

This sequence joins TRBV7-2 and TRBJ1-3; the D is unclear. Germline CDR1 and CDR2: SGHTA and FQGNSA. Trimming cost V 0 bases and J 0 bases, with 6 bases left between them. The CDR3 has 15 amino acids. The CDR3 reads CASSLADGSGNTIYF. The CDR3 region has the DNA TGTGCCAGCAGCTTAGCGGACGGCTCTGGAAACACCATATATTTT.

The rearrangement joins TRBV18 to TRBJ1-3; TRBD1 might be the D (6 bases). There are 18 residues in the CDR3. Trimming pared 2 bases from V and 0 bases from J, leaving 17 bases between. The V gene's germline CDR1 is KGHSH and CDR2 LQKENI. Here the CDR3 DNA reads TGTGCCAGCTCACCAAGGGTGACAGAGGGACACTCTGGAAACACCATATATTTT. Residues: CASSPRVTEGHSGNTIYF. The full variable domain, rest sourced from reference TRBV18 and TRBJ1-3, is NAGVMQNPRHLVRRRGQEARLRCSPMKGHSHVYWYRQLPEEGLKFMVYLQKENIIDESGMPKERFSAEFPKEGPSILRIQQVVRGDSAAYFCASSPRVTEGHSGNTIYFGEGSWLTVV.

The rearrangement links TRBV19 to TRBJ2-1; D tentatively fits TRBD1 or TRBD2 (6 bases each). CDR1 is LNHDA, CDR2 SQIVND, per germline (reference sequence). The CDR3 contains 14 residues. V was clipped by 8 bases and J by 7 bases, with 18 bases between them. The DNA for the CDR3 is TGTGCCAGTGGAGGGGGTTGGGCGAGGAATGAGCAGTTCTTC. It translates to CASGGGWARNEQFF. Combining the CDR3 with reference TRBV19 and TRBJ2-1 gives the whole variable domain DGGITQSPKYLFRKEGQNVTLSCEQNLNHDAMYWYRQDPGQGLRLIYYSQIVNDFQKGDIAEGYSVSREKKESFPLTVTSAQKNPTAFYLCASGGGWARNEQFFGPGTRLTVL.

The chain couples TRBV9 to TRBJ2-1, with 9 bases fitting TRBD2. The CDR3 runs 19 residues. Germline V gene data show CDR1 as SGDLS and CDR2 as YYNGEE. The ends lost 2 bases at V and 0 bases at J; junction bases unmatched: 12. The CDR3 bases are TGTGCCAGCAGCGTTTCACCGGGGGCGGGAGGGAGCTCCTACAATGAGCAGTTCTTC. This gives the protein CASSVSPGAGGSSYNEQFF. Full variable domain (missing parts from reference TRBV9 and TRBJ2-1): DSGVTQTPKHLITATGQRVTLRCSPRSGDLSVYWYQQSLDQGLQFLIQYYNGEERAKGNILERFSAQQFPDLHSELNLSSLELGDSALYFCASSVSPGAGGSSYNEQFFGPGTRLTVL.

The V gene is TRBV28, the J gene TRBJ1-2; 7 nucleotides match TRBD1. The CDR3 is 14 residues long. CDR1 is MDHEN, CDR2 SYDVKM, per germline. With V trimmed by 7 bases and J by 4 bases, 9 bases remained unmatched. CDR3 in DNA: TGTGCCAGCAAGCCCCCAGGGGGAGGCTATGGCTACACCTTC. It is translated as CASKPPGGGYGYTF.

The chain has TRBV19 and TRBJ1-4, with no clear D. Trimming left V 7 bases short and J 0 bases short, with 9 bases between. Germline values: CDR1 LNHDA, CDR2 SQIVND (reference sequence). There are 14 residues in the CDR3. CDR3 DNA sequence: TGTGCCAGTACGCTGTTCGCAACTAATGAAAAACTGTTTTTT. This sequence encodes CASTLFATNEKLFF.

This clone was detected once. This sequence joins TRBV30 and TRBJ2-3, with D possibly matching TRBD2 (6 bases). The CDR3 length is 15 residues. Germline V gene lookup returns CDR1 GTSNPN and CDR2 SVGIG (reference sequence). The V gene lost 3 bases and the J gene lost 5 bases, with 18 bases spanning the gap. CDR3 loop: CAWREGVPRRDTQYF. For the CDR3, the DNA is TGTGCCTGGAGGGAGGGAGTACCGCGTAGAGATACGCAGTATTTT.

The genes are TRBV7-2 and TRBJ1-2; tentative D call: TRBD1 (5 bases). The CDR3 spans 16 residues. V was trimmed by 5 bases and J by 0 bases, leaving 16 bases between them. Germline CDR1 reads SGHTA; CDR2 reads FQGNSA. For the CDR3, the DNA is TGTGCCAGCAGCACCTTGGCGGGGGGAGCTAACTATGGCTACACCTTC. Residues: CASSTLAGGANYGYTF.

CDR3 nucleotide sequence: TGTGCCAGTAGTCGGTTTTCAGGGAAAACTAATGAAAAACTGTTTTTT. The encoded protein is CASSRFSGKTNEKLFF. The rearrangement joins TRBV19 to TRBJ1-4, with D possibly TRBD1 on 5 matching bases. V gave up 5 bases and J gave up 1 base, with 14 bases separating them. This CDR3 is 16 amino acids long. CDR1 is LNHDA and CDR2 is SQIVND in the germline V gene (reference sequence). Full variable domain (missing parts from reference TRBV19 and TRBJ1-4): DGGITQSPKYLFRKEGQNVTLSCEQNLNHDAMYWYRQDPGQGLRLIYYSQIVNDFQKGDIAEGYSVSREKKESFPLTVTSAQKNPTAFYLCASSRFSGKTNEKLFFGSGTQLSVL.

The chain has TRBV7-9 and TRBJ1-1, with D unresolved. The CDR3 extends over 14 amino acids. Germline V gene lookup returns CDR1 SEHNR and CDR2 FQNEAQ (reference sequence). The V gene lost 1 base and the J gene lost 5 bases, with 11 bases spanning the gap. Here the CDR3 reads CASSLVAGWTEAFF. In DNA, the CDR3 is TGTGCCAGCAGCTTAGTGGCGGGTTGGACTGAAGCTTTCTTT.

With regard to this clone: The sample carries other DNA sequences with the same CDR3. This chain uses TRBV2 with TRBJ2-1; D remains ambiguous. The CDR3 is 11 residues long. Germline assignment: CDR1 SNHLY and CDR2 FYNNEI. Trimming shortened V by 3 bases and J by 8 bases, and 5 bases separated the two germline ends. The CDR3 loop is CASSEMYEQFF. The CDR3 nucleotides read TGTGCCAGCAGTGAGATGTATGAGCAGTTCTTC. Filled out from reference TRBV2 and TRBJ2-1, the complete variable domain reads EPEVTQTPSHQVTQMGQEVILRCVPISNHLYFYWYRQILGQKVEFLVSFYNNEISEKSEIFDDQFSVERPDGSNFTLKIRSTKLEDSAMYFCASSEMYEQFFGPGTRLTVL.

The J gene is TRBJ2-7, the V gene TRBV6-6; a weak D match, TRBD2 (5 bases). With 4 bases removed from V and 2 bases from J, the gap between germline ends came to 6 bases. CDR1 is MNHNY and CDR2 is SVGAGI in the germline V gene (reference sequence). The CDR3 sequence is 12 residues long. The CDR3 sequence: CASSLRAYEQYF. As DNA, the CDR3 is TGTGCCAGCAGTTTGAGGGCCTACGAGCAGTACTTC.

This chain connects TRBV6-5 to TRBJ1-2; weak D call: TRBD1 (6 bases). V was trimmed by 2 bases and J by 4 bases, leaving 8 bases between them. The CDR3 is made up of 13 amino acids. In germline, CDR1 is MNHEY, CDR2 SVGAGI. The chain's CDR3 is CASSYETGYGYTF. The CDR3, as DNA: TGTGCCAGCAGTTACGAGACAGGCTATGGCTACACCTTC.

This clone showed up just once. The gene calls are TRBV19 and TRBJ2-5; 8 nucleotides align to TRBD2. With 7 bases clipped from V and 5 bases from J, the junction kept 6 bases outside the gene matches. The CDR3 totals 13 residues. Germline CDR1 LNHDA, CDR2 SQIVND (reference sequence). The DNA of the CDR3 is TGTGCCAGTAAAAATAGCGGGGTGGAGACCCAGTACTTC. Translated: CASKNSGVETQYF.

The chain links TRBV7-2 to TRBJ1-4; no firm D call. CDR1 SGHTA and CDR2 FQGNSA come from the germline V gene. The germline V and J ends were trimmed by 3 bases and 3 bases, with 11 bases remaining between them. CDR3 length: 15 residues. CDR3 bases: TGTGCCAGCAGCTTGCTCGGACTGTCTAATGAAAAACTGTTTTTT. Protein sequence: CASSLLGLSNEKLFF.

The V gene is TRBV7-2, the J gene TRBJ2-1; 11 nucleotides line up with TRBD1. This CDR3 has 16 amino acids. J gave up 9 bases and V 1 base, and 8 bases lay outside the gene matches. Germline V gives CDR1 SGHTA, CDR2 FQGNSA. The CDR3 loop is CASSLGGTGGRIEQFF. The CDR3 DNA is TGTGCCAGCAGCTTAGGGGGGACAGGGGGTCGGATTGAGCAGTTCTTC.